The subject of this entry is one T cell receptor (beta chain). Its target antigen remains unknown. Within one base of it there is no much larger clone, and no base qualities were kept. The data derive from a study of T cell responses to AZD1222 COVID-19 vaccine (dated by TCRdb to the early 2020s). At the level of the whole study: A total of approximately 250 trial participants underwent TCR sequencing, of whom more than 200 had received two doses of AZD1222 and around 25 had received two doses of the MenACWY control vaccine. Trial participants were enrolled by age into 18-55, 56-69 and 70-plus year subgroups, with roughly 160, 29 and 62 TCR-sequenced participants respectively.

Sample time point, as interpreted from the label and publication: about 28 days (+/-7) after the second vaccine dose. This specimen's treatment or condition label, interpreted: meningococcal conjugate vaccine given as trial control. Samples from vaccinated people were obtained from the UK trials COV001 and COV002, which included a single-blind randomized controlled phase 2/3 trial of AZD1222 (ChAdOx1 nCoV-19) in healthy adults. For TCRbeta chain sequencing, PBMC samples were collected from trial participants at day 0 and at day 28 after the second dose. V and J are trimmed by 3 bases and 5 bases, and the gene matches miss 15 bases of the junction. The CDR3 starts with the cysteine, ends with the phenylalanine, and has 17 residues. Solely the CDR3 DNA is kept, with 51 bases framed from the first base. The germline V gene supplies CDR1 SGDLS and CDR2 YYNGEE. Overall study outcomes, separate from this receptor: After two AZD1222 doses, both the breadth and the depth of spike-specific TCRs were significantly higher than at day 0 and than in MenACWY recipients. The 56-69-year group was small, and its depth increase did not reach significance, likely because of low power. Participants were mostly white British and included more females than males, and it was suggested by the authors that clonal diversity may have been underestimated. Conclusions about previously exposed vaccinees were limited because only six AZD1222 recipients were SARS-CoV-2 seropositive at baseline. Nearly half of unique spike-specific TCRs reportedly recognized epitopes outside regions mutated in the B.1.351 and B.1.1.7 variants. Because no samples from the day 14 peak response were available, repertoires could be characterized only after the peak T cell response. The vaccine-associated CD4 TCRs covered the entire spike protein, and the dominant responses fell in regions 160-218 and 743-854.

The CDR3 regions of human TCRbeta chains were subjected to immunosequencing. The published analysis was carried out like this. Repertoire TCRs were matched against a reference library of SARS-CoV-2-specific TCRs generated with the MIRA antigen-specificity platform. Breadth meant the fraction of unique TCRs that were SARS-CoV-2-associated, whereas depth meant the fraction of total T cells that were SARS-CoV-2-associated. Using the MIRA data, every spike-specific TCR was mapped to the spike region that the TCR reacted to and assigned to either a CD4 or a CD8 class. Log10-transformed breadth and depth values were compared by one-way ANOVA with Sidak's multiple comparisons tests. TCRdb took this table from immuneACCESS and kept in-frame rearrangements with V and J called. Such tables lack part of the clones; where checked against another copy, unresolved V genes explain under half of the gap, and the rest is unexplained. The DNA was the basis for D and trimming; V, J and clone size are from that table. The sample table records around 220,000 clones; roughly 94% of these occur just once. Over 1.5% of the sample rests with the top ten.

Sequences were derived from peripheral blood, sampled 28 days after the second dose of the MenACWY control vaccine. The rearrangement joined TRBV9 to TRBJ1-1; 8 bases in the middle match TRBD1. The receptor comes from an adult who received the MenACWY meningococcal vaccine as a control. The DNA sequence is as follows: TGTGCCAGCAGCGGTACCCCTCCGACAGGGGTACTAACTGAAGCTTTCTTT. This encodes CASSGTPPTGVLTEAFF.